The rows below give T cell receptor beta chains drawn from one sample of a study of T cells after posttransplantation cyclophosphamide. Clones were read by immunoSEQ multiplex PCR, and TCRdb kept only the in-frame ones, dropping some. The sample holds about 53,000 clones, around 84% seen once. The sample consisted of PBMCs. All receptors come from a man aged 25-45 years with a blood cancer, CMV-positive, and with a related stem cell donor. The CDR3 runs from the conserved cysteine through the conserved F or W. Expanded clones are given a class, and other clones once, few, many or no size at all.

V gene | clone size | CDR3 protein
TRBV6-1 | - | CASYNRGRPDYGYTF
TRBV2 | - | CASNGGPAVEQYF
TRBV5-1 | few | CASSLAGGNTGELFF
TRBV15 | - | CATSNAGYSNQPQHF
TRBV18 | - | CASSPPGQVYSGANVLTF
TRBV28 | - | CASSLQPLRYQPQHF
TRBV2 | - | CARGQDTDTQYF
TRBV7-8 | - | CASSLNPGTAKEKLFF
TRBV21-1 | once | CASSKRLAGGIQETQYF
TRBV11-1 | - | CASNPFPSGEQFF
TRBV6-1 | - | CASSARDYYYEQYF
TRBV28 | - | CAGRLAGQETQYF
TRBV6-4 | - | CASSDGQENQPQHF
TRBV14 | - | CASSRGRGVNEQFF
TRBV4-1 | once | CASSQEGGLIEETQYF
TRBV13 | - | CASSLEAGGGEQYF
TRBV27 | - | CASSFRDTNYGYTF
TRBV15 | - | CATSRGLRGLETQYF
TRBV6-6 | - | CASRPPGGTYEQYF
TRBV9 | - | CASSPRTGNLNYGYTF
TRBV29-1 | - | CSVGDRRTEAFF
TRBV5-4 | - | CASSLMVSGKNIQYF
TRBV10-3 | - | CAISDSDASGTAYEQYF
TRBV27 | - | CASSPQGFRYEQYF
TRBV19 | - | CASRPLGTSTDTQYF
TRBV11-2 | - | CASSLVTGIVNQPQHF
TRBV30 | - | CACRSYNEQFF
TRBV7-8 | - | CASSLLTSTEQFF
TRBV5-1 | - | CASSLNTDTQYF
TRBV15 | once | CATSRDRRELGNIQYF
TRBV29-1 | - | CSVATTSGVLYEQYF
TRBV2 | - | CASSVRGTLYIGNQPQHF
TRBV7-9 | - | CASSRQQGAEAFF
TRBV30 | - | CAWSVGGDLLSNQPQHF
TRBV7-8 | - | CASSLRTISYEQYF
TRBV6-5 | - | CASTLDRPGELFF
TRBV6-1 | once | CAIREGDRSNQPQHF
TRBV2 | few | CAGSGYGYTF
TRBV23-1 | - | CASSQSFQGAYTGELFF
TRBV7-2 | - | CASSFTGPEYEQYF
TRBV5-1 | many | CASRQSGTTTTNEQFF
TRBV27 | once | CASSLRRVQGMNTEAFF
TRBV18 | - | CASSPPTGGLRNTEAFF
TRBV27 | - | CASSFSGSSYNEQFF
TRBV9 | once | CASSVRDNPLEQYF